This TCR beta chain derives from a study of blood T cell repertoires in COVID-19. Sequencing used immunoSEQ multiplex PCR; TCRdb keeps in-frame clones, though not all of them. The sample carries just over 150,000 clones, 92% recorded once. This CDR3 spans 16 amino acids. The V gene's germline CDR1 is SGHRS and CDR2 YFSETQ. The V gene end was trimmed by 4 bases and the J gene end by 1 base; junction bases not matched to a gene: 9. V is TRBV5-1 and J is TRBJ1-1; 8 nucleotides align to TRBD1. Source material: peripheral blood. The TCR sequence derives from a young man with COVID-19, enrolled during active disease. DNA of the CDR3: TGCGCCAGCAGCGTATCGGGACAGGTCCAGAACACTGAAGCTTTCTTT. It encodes CASSVSGQVQNTEAFF.